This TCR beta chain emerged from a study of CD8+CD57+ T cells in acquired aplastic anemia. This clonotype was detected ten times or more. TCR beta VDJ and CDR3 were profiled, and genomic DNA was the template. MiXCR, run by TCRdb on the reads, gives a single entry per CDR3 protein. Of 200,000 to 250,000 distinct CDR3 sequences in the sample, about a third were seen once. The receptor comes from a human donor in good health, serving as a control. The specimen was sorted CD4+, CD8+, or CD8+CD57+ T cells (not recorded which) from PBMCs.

CDR3 protein: CASRLAGFGSPLHF. CDR3 coding DNA: TGTGCCAGCAGGCTCGCAGGGTTCGGTTCACCCCTCCACTTT. The chain has TRBV27 and TRBJ1-6; a possible D gene is TRBD1 (5 bases). The CDR3 loop spans 14 amino acids. Trimming cost V 6 bases and J 9 bases, with 15 bases left between them. From germline, CDR1 is MNHEY and CDR2 SMNVEV (reference sequence).